What follows are 19 T cell receptor beta chains derived from one specimen sequenced in a study of cytomegalovirus exposure and HLA in healthy donors (dated by TCRdb to about 2017). The method was the immunoSEQ multiplex PCR assay. For the multiplex PCR, a mixture combining 60 forward primers for TCR Vbeta segments and 13 reverse primers for TCR Jbeta segments was used. Entries here come from immuneACCESS through TCRdb and include only in-frame sequences with V and J called. Some clones fail to appear in such tables; in the studies checked, an unresolved V gene covers under half of the shortfall, and the cause of the remainder is unknown. This sample comprises around 120,000 clones, about 75% of them detected only once. Roughly 31% of the sample rests with the top ten. The sequencing sample was made of PBMCs. The origin of the receptors is a man between 60 and 75 years old in good health and CMV-seropositive.

This clone was observed once. V gene TRBV27 combines with J gene TRBJ1-2; D unclear. CDR3 length: 15 amino acids. V was shortened by 4 bases and J by 0 bases, with 12 bases between the two germline ends. Germline V gene sequence: CDR1 MNHEY, CDR2 SMNVEV (reference sequence). This chain's CDR3 is CASSSRDDTNYGYTF. In DNA, the CDR3 is TGTGCCAGCAGTTCCCGGGATGATACTAACTATGGCTACACCTTC.

The chain is built from TRBV11-2 and TRBJ2-1, with a tentative D call TRBD1 (5 bases). Germline V gene lookup returns CDR1 SGHAT and CDR2 FQNNGV. The CDR3 runs to 14 residues. With 0 bases removed from V and 4 bases from J, the gap between germline ends came to 7 bases. In DNA form, the CDR3 reads TGTGCCAGCAGCTTAGAGTCAGGGTACAATGAGCAGTTCTTC. It is translated as CASSLESGYNEQFF.

The gene calls are TRBV11-3 and TRBJ2-3; D is unclear. With 1 base removed from V and 2 bases from J, the gap between germline ends came to 7 bases. The germline V gene has CDR1 SGHNT and CDR2 YENEEA. The CDR3 covers 14 residues. CDR3 in amino acids: CASSLVPSTDTQYF. CDR3 coding DNA: TGTGCCAGCAGCTTAGTTCCCTCCACAGATACGCAGTATTTT.

The chain recombines TRBV6-5 with TRBJ1-2, with D unresolved. Germline loops: CDR1 MNHEY, CDR2 SVGAGI. The CDR3 length is 14 residues. V was cut by 5 bases and J by 3 bases, with 13 bases left in between. The CDR3 nucleotides read TGTGCCAGCAGTACGGGTCTTGGTGACTATGGCTACACCTTC. Translation gives CASSTGLGDYGYTF.

The V and J genes are TRBV4-1 and TRBJ2-5; D unresolved. Near its end, the DNA agrees better with TRBJ2-7, so the J call may be wrong. CDR1 is MGHRA, CDR2 YSYEKL, per germline. This CDR3 has 16 residues. CDR3 nucleotide sequence: TGCGCCAGCAGCCAAGCAGGATTTACTTACTCCTACGAGCAGTACTTC. This gives the protein CASSQAGFTYSYEQYF.

The chain has TRBV5-1 and TRBJ2-3; D possibly corresponds to TRBD2 (6 bases). CDR1 SGHRS and CDR2 YFSETQ come from the germline V gene. The CDR3 contains 14 residues. V lost 3 bases, J lost 1 base, and 9 bases lay in between. The CDR3 DNA is TGCGCCAGCAGCTCGGGGGTTGGCACAGATACGCAGTATTTT. This encodes CASSSGVGTDTQYF.

The chain carries TRBV2 and TRBJ2-1; no clear D. This CDR3 contains 10 residues. The V end lost 3 bases, the J end lost 14 bases, and 8 bases lay between the germline ends. From germline, CDR1 is SNHLY and CDR2 FYNNEI. CDR3 sequence reads: CASSESREFF. CDR3 DNA sequence: TGTGCCAGCAGTGAGAGTAGAGAGTTCTTC.

In regard to this clone: The junction does not match germline at one end; this may be a read error. The rearrangement joins TRBV7-7 to TRBJ1-5, with 8 bases fitting TRBD1. This CDR3 region has 18 residues. CDR1 and CDR2 (germline): SSHAT, FNYEAQ (reference sequence). The CDR3 nucleotides are TGTGCTAGCAGCCCCGACTACACTCAGGGGGCCGTCAATCAGCCCCAGCATTTT. Translated, it gives CASSPDYTQGAVNQPQHF. The full variable domain, in which reference TRBV7-7 and TRBJ1-5 provide the parts outside the CDR3, is GAGVSQSPRYKVTKRGQDVTLRCDPISSHATLYWYQQALGQGPEFLTYFNYEAQPDKSGLPSDRFSAERPEGSISTLTIQRTEQRDSAMYRCASSPDYTQGAVNQPQHFGDGTRLSIL.

This chain uses TRBV5-1 with TRBJ1-1, with D possibly TRBD1 on 6 matching bases. Trimming cost V 0 bases and J 7 bases, with 10 bases left between them. Germline CDR1 reads SGHRS; CDR2 reads YFSETQ. The CDR3 is 13 amino acids. The CDR3 DNA reads TGCGCCAGCAGCTTGGAGGGGGTCAATGAAGCTTTCTTT. Its translation is CASSLEGVNEAFF.

This chain joins TRBV28 and TRBJ1-1; TRBD1 matches at 7 bases. Germline CDR1 reads MDHEN; CDR2 reads SYDVKM. This CDR3 spans 15 amino acids. V shed 4 bases, J shed 2 bases, and the junction held 7 bases outside the gene matches. CDR3 in amino acids: CASSSGTVFNTEAFF. CDR3 bases: TGTGCCAGCAGTTCCGGGACAGTATTTAACACTGAAGCTTTCTTT. The full variable domain, in which reference TRBV28 and TRBJ1-1 provide the parts outside the CDR3, is DVKVTQSSRYLVKRTGEKVFLECVQDMDHENMFWYRQDPGLGLRLIYFSYDVKMKEKGDIPEGYSVSREKKERFSLILESASTNQTSMYLCASSSGTVFNTEAFFGQGTRLTVV.

V and J are TRBV5-1 and TRBJ1-2; perhaps TRBD1 as D (5 bases). Germline V gene data show CDR1 as SGHRS and CDR2 as YFSETQ. Trimming cost V 4 bases and J 6 bases, with 16 bases left between them. CDR3 length equals 14 residues. In nucleotides, the CDR3 is TGCGCCAGCAGCCCGGGGGAGGGATTGAATGGCTACACCTTC. This encodes CASSPGEGLNGYTF. The full variable domain, in which reference TRBV5-1 and TRBJ1-2 provide the parts outside the CDR3, is KAGVTQTPRYLIKTRGQQVTLSCSPISGHRSVSWYQQTPGQGLQFLFEYFSETQRNKGNFPGRFSGRQFSNSRSEMNVSTLELGDSALYLCASSPGEGLNGYTFGSGTRLTVV.

The chain is built from TRBV28 and TRBJ2-7; 7 bases agree with TRBD2. CDR3 length equals 13 residues. V shed 6 bases and J 6 bases; nucleotides not matched to a gene: 8. The germline V gene has CDR1 MDHEN and CDR2 SYDVKM. The CDR3 region has the DNA TGTGCCAGCAGCTGGGGGGGGGTGGTCGAGCAGTACTTC. Residues: CASSWGGVVEQYF.

The rearrangement joins TRBV10-3 to TRBJ2-7, with 9 bases lining up with TRBD1. CDR1 and CDR2 (germline): ENHRY, SYGVKD. The V segment lost 8 bases and the J segment 6 bases; nucleotides outside the gene matches: 11. CDR3 size: 14 residues. CDR3 residues: CAIGVGQGRLEQYF. In DNA form, the CDR3 reads TGTGCCATCGGGGTGGGACAGGGAAGACTCGAGCAGTACTTC.

The J gene is TRBJ1-3, the V gene TRBV2, with TRBD1 matching over 10 bases. Germline V gives CDR1 SNHLY, CDR2 FYNNEI. The CDR3 loop spans 15 amino acids. V was clipped by 4 bases and J by 3 bases; unmatched bases: 3. The CDR3 region has the DNA TGTGCCAGCAGTGGCCGGACAGGGGGTGGAAACACCATATATTTT. It encodes CASSGRTGGGNTIYF.

The J gene is TRBJ2-1, the V gene TRBV18; D is perhaps TRBD2 (6 bases). Trimming left V 0 bases short and J 9 bases short, with 12 bases between. This CDR3 spans 14 amino acids. Looked up from germline, CDR1 is KGHSH and CDR2 is LQKENI. The CDR3 here is CASSPPGARGEQFF. The CDR3 DNA reads as TGTGCCAGCTCACCACCCGGGGCGCGGGGTGAGCAGTTCTTC. The full variable domain, rest sourced from reference TRBV18 and TRBJ2-1, is NAGVMQNPRHLVRRRGQEARLRCSPMKGHSHVYWYRQLPEEGLKFMVYLQKENIIDESGMPKERFSAEFPKEGPSILRIQQVVRGDSAAYFCASSPPGARGEQFFGPGTRLTVL.

The rearrangement joins TRBV5-1 to TRBJ1-1; 8 bases fit TRBD1. V lost 0 bases to trimming and J lost 0 bases; unmatched junction nucleotides: 10. Germline CDR1 is SGHRS and CDR2 is YFSETQ. CDR3 size: 18 residues. The CDR3 reads CASSLAPGAGGVNTEAFF. CDR3 bases: TGCGCCAGCAGCTTGGCCCCGGGGGCAGGGGGCGTGAACACTGAAGCTTTCTTT. The full variable domain, completed using reference TRBV5-1 and TRBJ1-1, is KAGVTQTPRYLIKTRGQQVTLSCSPISGHRSVSWYQQTPGQGLQFLFEYFSETQRNKGNFPGRFSGRQFSNSRSEMNVSTLELGDSALYLCASSLAPGAGGVNTEAFFGQGTRLTVV.

This clone appeared a few times. The V gene is TRBV5-8, the J gene TRBJ1-4, with D possibly being TRBD1 (5 bases). The CDR3 has 15 amino acids. The V end was cut by 0 bases, the J end by 8 bases, with 14 bases between. Germline CDR1 is SGHTS and CDR2 is YDEGEE. The CDR3 region has the DNA TGTGCCAGCAGCTTGGAAGGGGCCCCGTCCGAAAAACTGTTTTTT. Amino acid sequence: CASSLEGAPSEKLFF. Full variable domain (missing parts from reference TRBV5-8 and TRBJ1-4): EAGVTQSPTHLIKTRGQQATLRCSPISGHTSVYWYQQALGLGLQFLLWYDEGEERNRGNFPPRFSGRQFPNYSSELNVNALELEDSALYLCASSLEGAPSEKLFFGSGTQLSVL.

V usage is TRBV5-1 and J usage is TRBJ1-1; D uncertain. The ends were cut back, 5 bases at V and 4 bases at J, with 12 bases in the middle. This CDR3 is 13 amino acids long. Germline CDR1 is SGHRS and CDR2 is YFSETQ. CDR3 sequence (DNA): TGCGCCAGCAGGCGGGAGTCAGGCACTGAAGCTTTCTTT. Protein product: CASRRESGTEAFF.

The chain has TRBV4-1 and TRBJ1-5; possibly TRBD1 for D (6 bases). Between the trimmed V and J ends, which lost 1 base and 2 bases, there was a span of 9 bases. CDR1 is MGHRA and CDR2 is YSYEKL in the germline V gene. The CDR3 extends over 15 amino acids. This chain's CDR3 is CASSQVAGGNQPQHF. The CDR3 DNA is TGCGCCAGCAGCCAAGTAGCAGGGGGCAATCAGCCCCAGCATTTT.